The source of this T cell receptor (beta chain) is a study of T cell responses to AZD1222 COVID-19 vaccine. This table comes from immunoSEQ multiplex PCR, and its TCRdb copy is limited to in-frame clones, with some not included. The sample lists about 94,000 clones, approximately 87% occurring once. The V gene's germline CDR1 is SSHAT and CDR2 FNYEAQ (reference sequence). The CDR3 has 16 amino acids. As concerns this clone: Its antigen is unknown. Its ends do not fully match the called genes, so a read error is possible.

Study results and limitations: The donors showed a predominance of white British ancestry and of females, with possible underestimation of clonal diversity. Mapped onto spike, vaccine-associated CD4 TCRs spanned it and were dominant at 160-218 and 743-854. Recipients of AZD1222 seropositive at baseline numbered only 5 to 7.

Sequenced material: peripheral blood, taken 28 days after the second AZD1222 dose. The rearrangement uses TRBV7-7 and TRBJ2-5; TRBD2 might be the D (5 bases). This receptor was identified in an adult who received the AZD1222 COVID-19 vaccine. The CDR3 loop is CASSLDGPSPTETQYF. The CDR3 DNA reads TGTGCTAGCAGCTTAGATGGGCCTAGCCCGACGGAGACCCAGTACTTC. The full variable domain, with the rest looked up from reference TRBV7-7 and TRBJ2-5, is GAGVSQSPRYKVTKRGQDVTLRCDPISSHATLYWYQQALGQGPEFLTYFNYEAQPDKSGLPSDRFSAERPEGSISTLTIQRTEQRDSAMYRCASSLDGPSPTETQYFGPGTRLLVL.